Below are 13 T cell receptor beta chains sequenced from a single sample in a study of blood T cell repertoires in COVID-19. Generated by immunoSEQ multiplex PCR, the TCRdb table keeps only in-frame clones and is missing some. The sample contains some 200,000 clones, 80% to 85% of which appear only once. The sample consisted of peripheral blood. These receptors were collected from an elderly woman with COVID-19, enrolled during active disease.

The chain joins TRBV30 to TRBJ2-2; D gene uncertain. Trimming removed 0 bases at V and 7 bases at J, with 12 bases between. The CDR3 spans 14 residues. In germline, CDR1 is GTSNPN, CDR2 SVGIG (reference sequence). CDR3 protein: CAWSVPQFVGELFF. CDR3 nucleotide sequence: TGTGCCTGGAGTGTACCACAGTTTGTCGGGGAGCTGTTTTTT.

V is TRBV7-3 and J is TRBJ2-7, with TRBD2 matching over 9 bases. This CDR3 has 15 residues. Germline CDR1 SGHTA, CDR2 FQGTGA. J was trimmed by 3 bases and V by 4 bases; bases with no gene match: 7. CDR3 bases: TGTGCCAGCAGCTACCTAGGTAGCGGGGGCTACGAGCAGTACTTC. This codes for CASSYLGSGGYEQYF.

The chain uses TRBV11-2 and TRBJ1-2; 11 bases map to TRBD1. The CDR3 consists of 15 residues. V dropped 5 bases and J dropped 5; count of bases not matched to a gene: 7. Germline V gene lookup returns CDR1 SGHAT and CDR2 FQNNGV. CDR3: CASSPLGDRGYGYTF. The CDR3 DNA reads TGTGCCAGCAGCCCCCTTGGGGACAGGGGGTATGGCTACACCTTC.

J is TRBJ1-3 and V is TRBV5-1; possibly TRBD1 for D (6 bases). The germline V and J ends were trimmed by 1 base and 0 bases, with 17 bases remaining between them. The CDR3 loop spans 18 amino acids. Germline lookup yields CDR1 SGHRS and CDR2 YFSETQ. CDR3: CASSLLPFTGSSGNTIYF. The CDR3 DNA sequence: TGCGCCAGCAGCTTGCTTCCCTTTACAGGGTCCTCTGGAAACACCATATATTTT.

The V and J genes are TRBV28 and TRBJ1-2; 12 bases fit TRBD1. V shed 6 bases and J 8 bases; nucleotides not matched to a gene: 10. There are 15 residues in the CDR3. Germline V gene lookup returns CDR1 MDHEN and CDR2 SYDVKM. CDR3 sequence reads: CASRRPGQGAVGYTF. CDR3 bases: TGTGCCAGCAGACGACCGGGACAGGGGGCTGTAGGCTACACCTTC.

The chain combines TRBV6-5 with TRBJ1-2, with TRBD1 matching 9 bases. Germline V gene sequence: CDR1 MNHEY, CDR2 SVGAGI. The CDR3 is made up of 16 amino acids. Trimming cost V 4 bases and J 4 bases; bases outside gene matches: 10. The CDR3 here is CASSSPTGTGFYGYTF. CDR3 nucleotides: TGTGCCAGCAGTTCACCAACCGGGACAGGGTTCTATGGCTACACCTTC.

The CDR3 region is CASFPQLTGFVNTEAFF. As DNA, the CDR3 is TGTGCCAGCTTTCCGCAGCTGACAGGGTTCGTCAACACTGAAGCTTTCTTT. J is TRBJ1-1 and V is TRBV19, with 7 bases identical to TRBD1. V was clipped by 9 bases and J by 2 bases; unmatched bases: 18. CDR1 is LNHDA, CDR2 SQIVND, per germline (reference sequence). CDR3 length: 17 amino acids.

V usage is TRBV19 and J usage is TRBJ1-2; 10 bases match TRBD1. Trimming cost V 4 bases and J 2 bases; bases outside gene matches: 7. CDR1 LNHDA and CDR2 SQIVND come from the germline V gene (reference sequence). The CDR3 has 16 amino acids. CDR3 coding DNA: TGTGCCAGTAGTAATGGGGGACAGGGGTCGAACTATGGCTACACCTTC. It codes for CASSNGGQGSNYGYTF.

The rearrangement uses TRBV7-9 and TRBJ1-5, with D possibly matching TRBD1 (5 bases). V shed 5 bases and J shed 6 bases, with 14 bases lying between them. The CDR3 sequence is 14 residues long. Germline V gives CDR1 SEHNR, CDR2 FQNEAQ (reference sequence). CDR3 sequence (DNA): TGTGCCAGCAGCCCCAACGGGGGGGGTCAGCCCCAGCATTTT. Its protein is CASSPNGGGQPQHF.

The chain has TRBV25-1 and TRBJ1-2; 7 nucleotides match TRBD1. The CDR3 spans 15 residues. The germline V gene encodes CDR1 MGHDK and CDR2 SYGVNS. After removal of 2 bases from V and 7 bases from J, the junction contained 10 bases not matched to a gene. The CDR3: CASSEAGGTGVGYTF. DNA of the CDR3: TGTGCCAGCAGTGAAGCAGGCGGAACAGGGGTTGGCTACACCTTC.

V is TRBV18 and J is TRBJ1-5, with D perhaps TRBD1 (5 bases). In germline, CDR1 is KGHSH, CDR2 LQKENI. The CDR3 runs to 15 residues. The V gene lost 5 bases and the J gene lost 0 bases, with 11 bases spanning the gap. The CDR3 loop is CASSATGLSNQPQHF. The CDR3 DNA follows: TGTGCCAGCTCAGCAACAGGCCTTAGCAATCAGCCCCAGCATTTT.

The chain has TRBV27 and TRBJ1-6; D remains ambiguous. The V end was cut by 3 bases, the J end by 8 bases, with 14 bases between. The CDR3 is made up of 15 amino acids. Germline V gene data show CDR1 as MNHEY and CDR2 as SMNVEV (reference sequence). Written as DNA, the CDR3 is TGTGCCAGCAGTTTCCGTTTCCTAGCCTATTCACCCCTCCACTTT. Translating it yields CASSFRFLAYSPLHF.

V is TRBV6-5 and J is TRBJ1-2; possibly TRBD1 for D (6 bases). Germline values: CDR1 MNHEY, CDR2 SVGAGI. The CDR3 sequence is 12 residues long. The ends were cut back, 6 bases at V and 8 bases at J, with 13 bases in the middle. The CDR3 reads CASRPTGLGYTF. The CDR3 DNA is TGTGCCAGCAGGCCTACAGGGTTAGGCTACACCTTC.